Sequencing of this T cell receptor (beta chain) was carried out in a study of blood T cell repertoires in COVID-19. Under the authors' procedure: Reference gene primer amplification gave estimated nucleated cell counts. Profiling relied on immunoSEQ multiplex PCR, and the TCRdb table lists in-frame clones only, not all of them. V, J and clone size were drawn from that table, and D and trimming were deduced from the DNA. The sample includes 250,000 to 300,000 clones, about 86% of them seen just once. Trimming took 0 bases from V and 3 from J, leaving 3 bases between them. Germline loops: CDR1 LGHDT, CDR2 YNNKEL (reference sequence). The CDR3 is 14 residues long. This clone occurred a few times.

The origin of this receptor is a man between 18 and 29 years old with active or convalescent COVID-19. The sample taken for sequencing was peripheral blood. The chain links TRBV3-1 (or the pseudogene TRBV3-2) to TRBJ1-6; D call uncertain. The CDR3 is CASSQDSYNSPLHF. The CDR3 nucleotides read TGTGCCAGCAGCCAAGATAGCTATAATTCACCCCTCCACTTT.